This TCR beta chain was sequenced for a study of regulatory T cells in long-lasting Graves disease. Construction of the TCR beta libraries employed iRepertoire HTBI primers in conjunction with Arm-PCR of CDR3 regions. TCRdb re-derived calls from the multiplex PCR reads in MiXCR, one entry per CDR3 protein. The table has some 470,000 distinct CDR3 sequences, roughly 21% seen once. V was pared by 11 bases and J by 7 bases, with 23 bases between. This CDR3 has 14 amino acids. Germline CDR1 and CDR2: MDHEN and SYDVKM. Time point given: persistent/refractory GD, antithyroid drugs over 5 years with positive TRAb. Preparation of the TCR library used RNA extracted from PBMCs.

The J gene is TRBJ1-2, the V gene TRBV28; D is undetermined. This receptor was identified in a female donor with Graves disease. Sequencing was performed on peripheral blood mononuclear cells (PBMCs), taken when the disease was refractory, from a patient treated with antithyroid drugs. CDR3 in DNA: TGTGCCGCGCAACGCCCCTCGGCCAAGGCTGGCTACACCTTC. Translated: CAAQRPSAKAGYTF.